This entry is about one T cell receptor (beta chain). The data derive from a study of T cell responses to AZD1222 COVID-19 vaccine. Assay used: immunoSEQ multiplex PCR; TCRdb lists only in-frame clones, some missing. Found here are just under 95,000 clones, about 88% of them singletons; the top ten hold more than 10%. The clonotype was recovered from an adult in good health. The specimen comprised peripheral blood, sampled on day 0 of AZD1222 vaccination.

The CDR3 protein is CASRDRTGVENSPLHF. The CDR3 nucleotides are TGTGCCAGCAGGGATCGGACAGGGGTGGAAAATTCACCCCTCCACTTT. This chain uses TRBV2 with TRBJ1-6; 9 nucleotides align to TRBD1. J lost 7 bases, V lost 6 bases, and 10 bases had no gene match. The CDR3 extends over 16 amino acids. The germline gives CDR1 SNHLY, CDR2 FYNNEI.